This TCR beta chain was sequenced in a study of cytomegalovirus exposure and HLA in healthy donors (dated by TCRdb to about 2017). With regard to the full study: The roughly 700 repertoires of the first cohort and the roughly 120 validation repertoires were produced on the same platform, according to a later analysis. High-throughput TCR immunosequencing, statistical association of individual TCRs with disease status, and machine learning were combined to predict cytomegalovirus infection status. The study was designed to test whether signatures of past pathogen exposure could be identified by cataloging public T cell receptors. In addition to the first cohort of 666 subjects, a separate validation cohort of 120 different subjects was used. Overall results and qualifications from the work: The authors suggested that the approach could potentially be generalized to other disease states and immunological phenotypes. The classifier was reported to diagnose cytomegalovirus status with high specificity and sensitivity in both the original and validation cohorts. The study listed 150 to 200 TCR beta chains as associated with cytomegalovirus. A later analysis lacked HLA typing for the validation cohort, so it scored co-occurrence in that cohort across all 110 or so repertoires. Subsequent analysis determined that TCRs grouped into clusters in the first cohort also showed a tendency toward co-occurrence across the approximately 120 validation repertoires, and about 94% of cluster scores exceeded 0. Most TCR sequences were seen in very few donors, while some public TCRs were found in many individuals. A few of the identified cytomegalovirus-associated TCR beta chains were confirmed in vitro to be specific for cytomegalovirus antigens.

Donors formed part of the validation cohort, which comprised 120 subjects and was distinct from the first cohort of under 800 subjects. Receptor amplification or capture employed the immunoSEQ multiplex PCR assay. The authors processed their data as follows. A statistical classification framework was built to diagnose cytomegalovirus status from the catalog of TCR beta chain sequences. Imported from immuneACCESS, the table was reduced by TCRdb to in-frame sequences with V and J called. These copies leave out some clones; in studies compared against another copy, an unresolved V gene accounts for under half, and the cause of the remainder is not known. V and J calls and clone size are those listed in that table; D and trimming were worked out from the DNA. This sample gives about 330,000 clones in total; approximately 90% of them show up just once. The top ten clonotypes cover approximately 0.84% of the sample.

The CDR3 covers 14 residues, taking in both the cysteine and the phenylalanine. The sequence is cut down to CDR3 DNA, 42 bases in frame from base 1. CDR1 and CDR2 are read off the germline V gene as MNHNS and SASEGT. V is reduced by 7 bases and J by 0 bases, leaving a spacing of 12 bases between them. Notes on this clone: Which antigen it targets is not known. Base qualities are not recorded, but no much larger clone differs from it by a single base.

The clonotype comes from a young woman in good health and CMV-seronegative. Material: PBMCs. The rearranged chain carries TRBV6-1 and TRBJ1-2; no D gene call is confident. DNA sequence: TGTGCCAGCATCTGGTCAGTACCTAACTATGGCTACACCTTC. It codes for CASIWSVPNYGYTF.